The sequence of this TCR beta chain was determined in a study of T cells in localized non-small cell lung cancer. Regarding the study as a whole: Of the top 100 tumor clones, median approximately 60 were in adjacent lung, 25 to 35 among its top 100. Longer overall survival associated with higher blood T cell density; shorter survival with higher adjacent-lung clonality. Measurement of T cell clonality placed uninvolved adjacent lung highest, above the level in tumor.

Worth noting for this clone: Its target is unknown.

This table comes from immunoSEQ multiplex PCR, and its TCRdb copy is limited to in-frame clones, with some not included. Among some 37,000 clones listed, 80% to 90% were seen once. Germline CDR1 reads MNHEY; CDR2 reads SVGAGI. The CDR3 consists of 13 residues. Trimming cost V 4 bases and J 3 bases, with 7 bases left between them. This chain connects TRBV6-5 to TRBJ1-5; D is unclear. The sequence was obtained from a woman aged 35 to 69 with stage I lung adenocarcinoma. Specimen: peripheral blood, collected before any cancer treatment. The CDR3 DNA follows: TGTGCCAGCAGTTCCCAGTTCAATCAGCCCCAGCATTTT. This encodes CASSSQFNQPQHF.